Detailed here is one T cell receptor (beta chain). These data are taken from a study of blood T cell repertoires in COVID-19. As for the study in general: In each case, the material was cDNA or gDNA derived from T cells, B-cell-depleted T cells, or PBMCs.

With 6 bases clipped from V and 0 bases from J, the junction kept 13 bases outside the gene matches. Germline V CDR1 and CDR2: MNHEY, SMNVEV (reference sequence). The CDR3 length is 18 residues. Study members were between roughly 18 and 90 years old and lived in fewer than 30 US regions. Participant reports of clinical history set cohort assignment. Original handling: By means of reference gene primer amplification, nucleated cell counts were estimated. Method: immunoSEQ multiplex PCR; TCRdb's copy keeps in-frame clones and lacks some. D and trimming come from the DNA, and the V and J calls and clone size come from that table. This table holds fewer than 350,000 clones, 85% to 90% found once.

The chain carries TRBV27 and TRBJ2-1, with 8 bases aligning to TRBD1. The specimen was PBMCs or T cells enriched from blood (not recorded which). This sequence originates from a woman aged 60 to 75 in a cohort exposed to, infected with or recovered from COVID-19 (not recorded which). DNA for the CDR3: TGTGCCAGCAGCGGGACAGGAGCTCCATGGAGCTCCTACAATGAGCAGTTCTTC. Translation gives CASSGTGAPWSSYNEQFF.